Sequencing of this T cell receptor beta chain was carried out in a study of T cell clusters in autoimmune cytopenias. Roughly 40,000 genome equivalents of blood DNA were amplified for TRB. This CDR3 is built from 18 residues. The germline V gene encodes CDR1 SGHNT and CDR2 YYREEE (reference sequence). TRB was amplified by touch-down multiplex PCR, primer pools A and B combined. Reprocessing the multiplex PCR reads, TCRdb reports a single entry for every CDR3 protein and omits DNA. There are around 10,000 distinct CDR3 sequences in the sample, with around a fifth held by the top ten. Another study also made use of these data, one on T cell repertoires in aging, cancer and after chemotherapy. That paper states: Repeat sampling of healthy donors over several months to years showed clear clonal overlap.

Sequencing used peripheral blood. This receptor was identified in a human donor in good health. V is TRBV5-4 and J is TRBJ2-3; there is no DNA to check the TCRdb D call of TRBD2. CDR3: CASSYLAGMAVGTDTQYF.